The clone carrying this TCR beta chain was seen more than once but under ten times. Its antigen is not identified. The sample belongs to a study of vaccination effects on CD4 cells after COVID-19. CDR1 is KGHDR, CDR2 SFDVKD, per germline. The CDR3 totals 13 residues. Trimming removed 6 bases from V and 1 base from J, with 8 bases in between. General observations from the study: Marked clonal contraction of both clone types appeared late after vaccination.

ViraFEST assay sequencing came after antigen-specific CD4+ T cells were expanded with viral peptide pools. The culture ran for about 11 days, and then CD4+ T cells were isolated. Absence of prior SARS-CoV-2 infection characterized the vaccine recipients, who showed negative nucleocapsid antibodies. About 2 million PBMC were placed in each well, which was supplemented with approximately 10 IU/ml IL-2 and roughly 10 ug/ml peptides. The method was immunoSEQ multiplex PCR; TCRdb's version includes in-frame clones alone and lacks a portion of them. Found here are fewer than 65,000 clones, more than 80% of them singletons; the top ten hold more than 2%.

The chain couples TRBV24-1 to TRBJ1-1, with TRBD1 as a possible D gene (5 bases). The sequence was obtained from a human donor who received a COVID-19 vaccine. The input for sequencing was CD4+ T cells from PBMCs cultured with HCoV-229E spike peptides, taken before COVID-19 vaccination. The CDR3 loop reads CATSTRGNTEAFF. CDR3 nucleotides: TGTGCCACCAGTACTAGGGGGAACACTGAAGCTTTCTTT.